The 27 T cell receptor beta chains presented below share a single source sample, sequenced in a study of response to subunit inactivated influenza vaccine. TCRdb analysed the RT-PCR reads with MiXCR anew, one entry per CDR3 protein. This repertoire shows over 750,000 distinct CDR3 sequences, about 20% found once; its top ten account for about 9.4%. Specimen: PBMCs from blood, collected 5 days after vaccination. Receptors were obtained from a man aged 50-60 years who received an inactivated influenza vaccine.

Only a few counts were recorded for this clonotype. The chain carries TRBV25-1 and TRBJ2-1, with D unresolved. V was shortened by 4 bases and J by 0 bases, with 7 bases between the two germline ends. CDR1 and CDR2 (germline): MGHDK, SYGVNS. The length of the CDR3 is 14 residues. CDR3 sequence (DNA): TGTGCCAGCAGTGCGGGTTACTCCTACAATGAGCAGTTCTTC. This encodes CASSAGYSYNEQFF.

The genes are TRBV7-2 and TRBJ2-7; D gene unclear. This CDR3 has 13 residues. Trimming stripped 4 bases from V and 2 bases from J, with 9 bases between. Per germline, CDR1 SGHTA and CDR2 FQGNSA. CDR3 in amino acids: CASSSWGTYEQYF. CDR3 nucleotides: TGTGCCAGCAGCTCCTGGGGTACCTACGAGCAGTACTTC.

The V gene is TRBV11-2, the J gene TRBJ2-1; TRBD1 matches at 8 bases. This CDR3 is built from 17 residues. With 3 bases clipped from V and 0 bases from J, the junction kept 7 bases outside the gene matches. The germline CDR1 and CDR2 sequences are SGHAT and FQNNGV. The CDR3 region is CASSFRDRGNSYNEQFF. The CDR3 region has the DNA TGTGCCAGCAGCTTTAGAGACAGGGGCAACTCCTACAATGAGCAGTTCTTC.

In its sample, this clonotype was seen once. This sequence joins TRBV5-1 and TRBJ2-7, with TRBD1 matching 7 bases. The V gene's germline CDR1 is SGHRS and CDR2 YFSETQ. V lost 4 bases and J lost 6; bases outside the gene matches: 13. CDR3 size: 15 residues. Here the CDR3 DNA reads TGCGCCAGCAGCGATTCCAGGGGGAAATCAGGCGAGCAGTACTTC. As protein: CASSDSRGKSGEQYF.

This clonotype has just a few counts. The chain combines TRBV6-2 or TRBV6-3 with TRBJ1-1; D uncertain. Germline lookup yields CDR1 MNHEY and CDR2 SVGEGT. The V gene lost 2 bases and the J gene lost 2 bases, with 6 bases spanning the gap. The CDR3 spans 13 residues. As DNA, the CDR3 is TGTGCCAGCAGTTACAACCGCAACACTGAAGCTTTCTTT. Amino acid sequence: CASSYNRNTEAFF.

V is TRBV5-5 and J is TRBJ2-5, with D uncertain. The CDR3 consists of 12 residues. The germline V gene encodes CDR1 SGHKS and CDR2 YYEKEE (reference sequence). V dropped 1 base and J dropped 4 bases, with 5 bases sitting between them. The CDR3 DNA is TGTGCCAGCAGCTTGTTTAGAGAGACCCAGTACTTC. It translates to CASSLFRETQYF.

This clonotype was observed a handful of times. The CDR3, as DNA: TGCAGCGTTCGTATAGGCCAACAGAATTCACCCCTCCACTTT. As protein: CSVRIGQQNSPLHF. This sequence joins TRBV29-1 and TRBJ1-6; D not resolved. Trimming removed 5 bases from V and 7 bases from J, with 15 bases in between. The CDR3 has 14 amino acids. Per the germline V gene, CDR1 is SQVTM and CDR2 is ANQGSEA.

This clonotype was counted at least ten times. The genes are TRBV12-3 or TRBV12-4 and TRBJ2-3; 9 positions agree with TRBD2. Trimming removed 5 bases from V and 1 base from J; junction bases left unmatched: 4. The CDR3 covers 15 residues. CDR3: CASSPWTSGTDTQYF. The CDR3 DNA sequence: TGTGCCAGCAGTCCTTGGACTAGCGGCACAGATACGCAGTATTTT.

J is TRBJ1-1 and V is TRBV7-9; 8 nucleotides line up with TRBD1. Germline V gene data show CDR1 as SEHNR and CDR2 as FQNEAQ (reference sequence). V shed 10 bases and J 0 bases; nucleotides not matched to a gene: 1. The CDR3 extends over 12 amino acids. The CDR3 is CATGGVNTEAFF. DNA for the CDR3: TGTGCCACAGGGGGCGTGAACACTGAAGCTTTCTTT.

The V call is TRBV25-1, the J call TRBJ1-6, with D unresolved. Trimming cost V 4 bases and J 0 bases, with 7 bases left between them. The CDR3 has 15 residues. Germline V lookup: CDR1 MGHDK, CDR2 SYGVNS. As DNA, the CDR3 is TGTGCCAGCAGTGGGCAGAGCTCCTATAATTCACCCCTCCACTTT. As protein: CASSGQSSYNSPLHF.

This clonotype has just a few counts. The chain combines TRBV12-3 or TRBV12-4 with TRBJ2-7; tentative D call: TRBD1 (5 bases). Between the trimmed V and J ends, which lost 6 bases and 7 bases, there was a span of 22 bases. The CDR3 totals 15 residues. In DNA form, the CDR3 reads TGTGCCAGCAGCAGGACCGACAGAGGCTTTGGGGAGCAGTACTTC. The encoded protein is CASSRTDRGFGEQYF.

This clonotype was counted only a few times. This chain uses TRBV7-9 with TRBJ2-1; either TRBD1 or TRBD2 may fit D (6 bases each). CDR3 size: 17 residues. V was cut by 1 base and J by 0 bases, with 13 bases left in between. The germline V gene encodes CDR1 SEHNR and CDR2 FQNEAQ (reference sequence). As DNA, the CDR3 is TGTGCCAGCAGCTTAGGGGGGGCCGGGGACTCCTACAATGAGCAGTTCTTC. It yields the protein CASSLGGAGDSYNEQFF.

CDR3 sequence reads: CSARDLGPLRQYF. DNA of the CDR3: TGCAGTGCTAGAGATTTGGGTCCACTCCGGCAGTACTTC. The chain joins TRBV20-1 to TRBJ2-7; D is ambiguous. The CDR3 is 13 amino acids. V lost 0 bases and J lost 9, with 15 bases in between. From germline, CDR1 is DFQATT and CDR2 SNEGSKA (reference sequence).

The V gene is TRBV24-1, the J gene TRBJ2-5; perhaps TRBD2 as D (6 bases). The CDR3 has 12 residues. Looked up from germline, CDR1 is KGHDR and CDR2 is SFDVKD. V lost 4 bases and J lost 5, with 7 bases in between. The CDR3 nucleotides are TGTGCCACCAGTGAAGGAGGGGAGACCCAGTACTTC. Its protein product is CATSEGGETQYF.

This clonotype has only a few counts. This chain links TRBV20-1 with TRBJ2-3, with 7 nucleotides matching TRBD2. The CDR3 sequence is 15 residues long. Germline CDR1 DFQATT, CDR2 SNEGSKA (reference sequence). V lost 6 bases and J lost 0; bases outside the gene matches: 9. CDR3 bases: TGCAGTGCCGGATCGGGGCGGGGGAGCACAGATACGCAGTATTTT. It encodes CSAGSGRGSTDTQYF.

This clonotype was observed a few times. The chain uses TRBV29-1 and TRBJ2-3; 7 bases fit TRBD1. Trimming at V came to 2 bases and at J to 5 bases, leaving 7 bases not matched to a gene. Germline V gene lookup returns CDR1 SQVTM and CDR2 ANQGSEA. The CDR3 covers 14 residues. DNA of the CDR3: TGCAGCGTTGAAAGGCAGGGGGTGGGAGATACGCAGTATTTT. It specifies CSVERQGVGDTQYF.

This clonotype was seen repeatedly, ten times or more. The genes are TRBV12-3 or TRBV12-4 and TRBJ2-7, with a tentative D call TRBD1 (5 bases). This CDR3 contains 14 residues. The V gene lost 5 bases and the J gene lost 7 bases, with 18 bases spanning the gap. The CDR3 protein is CASSISGSIREQYF. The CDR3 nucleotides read TGTGCCAGCAGTATATCAGGGTCTATACGGGAGCAGTACTTC.

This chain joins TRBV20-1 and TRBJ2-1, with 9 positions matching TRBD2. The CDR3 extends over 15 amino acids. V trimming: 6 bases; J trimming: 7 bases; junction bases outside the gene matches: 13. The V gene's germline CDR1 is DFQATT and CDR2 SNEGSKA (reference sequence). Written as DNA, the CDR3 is TGCAGTGCGCAAGGGGCGGGAGGGCTTAGGAATGAGCAGTTCTTC. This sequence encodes CSAQGAGGLRNEQFF.

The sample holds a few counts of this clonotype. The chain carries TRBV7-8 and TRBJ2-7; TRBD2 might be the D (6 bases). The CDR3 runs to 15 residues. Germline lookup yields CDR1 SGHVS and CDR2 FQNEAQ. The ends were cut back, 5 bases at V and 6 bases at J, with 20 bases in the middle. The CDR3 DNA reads TGTGCCAGCAGCCCAAGCATGGACTACCCAGCCGAGCAGTACTTC. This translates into CASSPSMDYPAEQYF. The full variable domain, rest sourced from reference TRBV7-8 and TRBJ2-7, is GAGVSQSPRYKVAKRGQDVALRCDPISGHVSLFWYQQALGQGPEFLTYFQNEAQLDKSGLPSDRFFAERPEGSVSTLKIQRTQQEDSAVYLCASSPSMDYPAEQYFGPGTRLTVT.

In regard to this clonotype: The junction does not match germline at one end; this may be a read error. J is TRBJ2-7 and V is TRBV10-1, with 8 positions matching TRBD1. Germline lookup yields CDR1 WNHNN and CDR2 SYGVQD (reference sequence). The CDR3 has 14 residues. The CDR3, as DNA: TGCTCCAGCAGTGAGATGCAGGGGGCCGACGAGCAGTACTTC. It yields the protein CSSSEMQGADEQYF.

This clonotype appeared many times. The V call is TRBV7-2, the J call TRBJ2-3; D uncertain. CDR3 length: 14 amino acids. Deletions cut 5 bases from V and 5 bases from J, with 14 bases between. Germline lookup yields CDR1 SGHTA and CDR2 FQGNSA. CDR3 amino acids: CASSRPPSKDTQYF. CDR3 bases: TGTGCCAGCAGCCGCCCGCCGAGTAAAGATACGCAGTATTTT.

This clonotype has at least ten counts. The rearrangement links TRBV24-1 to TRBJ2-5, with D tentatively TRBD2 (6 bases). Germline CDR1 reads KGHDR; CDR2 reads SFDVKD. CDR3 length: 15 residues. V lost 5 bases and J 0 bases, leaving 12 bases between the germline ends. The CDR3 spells CATSVGWEDQETQYF. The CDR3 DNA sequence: TGTGCCACCAGTGTCGGGTGGGAGGACCAAGAGACCCAGTACTTC.

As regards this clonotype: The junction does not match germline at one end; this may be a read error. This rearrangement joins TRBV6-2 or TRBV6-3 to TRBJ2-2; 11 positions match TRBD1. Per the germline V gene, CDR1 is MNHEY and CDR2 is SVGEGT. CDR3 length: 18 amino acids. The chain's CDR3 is CDSNRAYRGQGVAGELFF. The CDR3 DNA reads TGTGACAGCAACCGGGCCTACCGGGGACAGGGGGTTGCCGGGGAGCTGTTTTTT.

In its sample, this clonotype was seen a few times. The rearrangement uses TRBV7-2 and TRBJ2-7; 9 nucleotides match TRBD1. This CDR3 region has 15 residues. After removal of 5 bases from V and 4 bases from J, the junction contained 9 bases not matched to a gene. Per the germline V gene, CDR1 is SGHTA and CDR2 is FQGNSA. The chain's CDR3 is CASSRTGTGYYEQYF. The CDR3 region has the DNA TGTGCCAGCAGCAGAACCGGGACAGGGTATTACGAGCAGTACTTC.

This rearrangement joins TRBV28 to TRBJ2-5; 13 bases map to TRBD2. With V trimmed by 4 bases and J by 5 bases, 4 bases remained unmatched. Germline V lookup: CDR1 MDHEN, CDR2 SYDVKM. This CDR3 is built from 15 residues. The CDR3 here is CASSSLAGGPETQYF. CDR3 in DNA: TGTGCCAGCAGTTCACTAGCGGGAGGGCCGGAGACCCAGTACTTC.

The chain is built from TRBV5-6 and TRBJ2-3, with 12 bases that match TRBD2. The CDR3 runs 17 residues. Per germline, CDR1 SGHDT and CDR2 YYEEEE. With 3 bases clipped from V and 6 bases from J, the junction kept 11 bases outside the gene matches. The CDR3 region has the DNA TGTGCCAGCAGCTACAGACAACGGACTAGCGGGATGGATACGCAGTATTTT. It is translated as CASSYRQRTSGMDTQYF.

CDR3 nucleotides: TGTGCCAGCGAAACCGGGACAGGGAATACCGGGGAGCTGTTTTTT. Translation gives CASETGTGNTGELFF. The chain uses TRBV7-9 and TRBJ2-2, with 9 positions matching TRBD1. Trimming cost V 8 bases and J 5 bases; bases outside gene matches: 9. The CDR3 has 15 residues. Germline V gene lookup returns CDR1 SEHNR and CDR2 FQNEAQ (reference sequence).